This T cell receptor beta chain originates from a study of T cell responses to AZD1222 COVID-19 vaccine. V lost 1 base to trimming and J lost 0 bases, with 8 bases between them. The CDR3 covers 15 residues. Per the germline V gene, CDR1 is SGHDT and CDR2 is YYEEEE. Here immunoSEQ multiplex PCR was the method, and the copy in TCRdb shows in-frame clones only, minus some. The sample has 150,000 or so clones, 80% to 90% seen once. Source: peripheral blood, taken 28 days after the second AZD1222 dose. This clonotype was sampled from an adult who received the AZD1222 COVID-19 vaccine. The chain joins TRBV5-6 to TRBJ1-3; D ambiguous. CDR3 loop: CASSLWDDSGNTIYF. The CDR3 bases are TGTGCCAGCAGCTTGTGGGATGACTCTGGAAACACCATATATTTT.